This T cell receptor (beta chain) was obtained from a study of cytomegalovirus exposure and HLA in healthy donors. As for the study in general: Findings of an earlier analysis included roughly 110 million unique TCR beta sequences from 200 million or so T cells.

Study results and limitations: Compared with the approximately 670-donor mean, an Asian-associated ancestry cluster reportedly had fewer N-insertions, according to a later analysis. Accurate predictions that matched the HLA-A and HLA-B alleles of most subjects were reportedly made from TCR beta sequences.

Comments on this clone: What it binds is unknown.

The PCR made use of 60 Vbeta and 13 Jbeta primers. Here immunoSEQ multiplex PCR was the method, and the copy in TCRdb shows in-frame clones only, minus some. The data show 130,000 or so clones, roughly three quarters seen once. The germline V and J ends were trimmed by 5 bases and 6 bases, with 15 bases remaining between them. The CDR3 has 14 residues. Germline lookup yields CDR1 LNHDA and CDR2 SQIVND (reference sequence). Sequencing was done on a sample of PBMCs. The V gene is TRBV19, the J gene TRBJ2-3; D unclear. This TCR came from a woman aged 18-29 years in good health and CMV-seronegative. CDR3: CASSQVSAPDTQYF. For the CDR3, the DNA is TGTGCCAGTAGTCAGGTATCCGCTCCCGATACGCAGTATTTT.